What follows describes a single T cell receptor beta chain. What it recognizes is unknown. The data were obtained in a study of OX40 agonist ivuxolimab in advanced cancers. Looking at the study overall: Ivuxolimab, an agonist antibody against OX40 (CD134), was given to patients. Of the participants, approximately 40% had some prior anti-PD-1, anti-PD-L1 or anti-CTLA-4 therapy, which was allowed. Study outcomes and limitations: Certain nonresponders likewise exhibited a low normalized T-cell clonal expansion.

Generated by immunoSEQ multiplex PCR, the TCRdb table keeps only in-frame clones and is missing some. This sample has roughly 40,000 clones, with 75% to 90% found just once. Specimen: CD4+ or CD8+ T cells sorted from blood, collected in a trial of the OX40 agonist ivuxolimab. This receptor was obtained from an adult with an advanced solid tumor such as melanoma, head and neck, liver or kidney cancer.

The DNA of the CDR3 is TGTGCCAGCAGTGATTGGAAGCGGGGCACAGATACGCAGTATTTT. Protein product: CASSDWKRGTDTQYF. The J gene is TRBJ2-3, the V gene TRBV25-1; D possibly corresponds to TRBD2 (6 bases). The CDR3 is made up of 15 amino acids. V was shortened by 3 bases and J by 1 base, with 11 bases between the two germline ends. Per the germline V gene, CDR1 is MGHDK and CDR2 is SYGVNS.